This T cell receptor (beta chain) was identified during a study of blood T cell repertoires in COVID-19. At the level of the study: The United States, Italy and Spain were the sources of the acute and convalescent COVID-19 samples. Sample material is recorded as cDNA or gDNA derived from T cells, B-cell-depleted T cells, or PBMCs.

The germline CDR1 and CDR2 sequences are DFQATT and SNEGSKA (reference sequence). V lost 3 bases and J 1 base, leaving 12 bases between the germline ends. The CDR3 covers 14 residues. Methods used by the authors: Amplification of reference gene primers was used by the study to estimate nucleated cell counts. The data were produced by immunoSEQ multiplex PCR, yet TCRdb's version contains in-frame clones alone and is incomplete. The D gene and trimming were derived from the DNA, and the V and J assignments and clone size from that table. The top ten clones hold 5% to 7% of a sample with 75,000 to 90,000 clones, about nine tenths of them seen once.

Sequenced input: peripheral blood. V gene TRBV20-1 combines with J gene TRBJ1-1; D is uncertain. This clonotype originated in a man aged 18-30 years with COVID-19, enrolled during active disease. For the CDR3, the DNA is TGCAGTGCTAGTGATTACAAAAGGAACACTGAAGCTTTCTTT. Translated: CSASDYKRNTEAFF.